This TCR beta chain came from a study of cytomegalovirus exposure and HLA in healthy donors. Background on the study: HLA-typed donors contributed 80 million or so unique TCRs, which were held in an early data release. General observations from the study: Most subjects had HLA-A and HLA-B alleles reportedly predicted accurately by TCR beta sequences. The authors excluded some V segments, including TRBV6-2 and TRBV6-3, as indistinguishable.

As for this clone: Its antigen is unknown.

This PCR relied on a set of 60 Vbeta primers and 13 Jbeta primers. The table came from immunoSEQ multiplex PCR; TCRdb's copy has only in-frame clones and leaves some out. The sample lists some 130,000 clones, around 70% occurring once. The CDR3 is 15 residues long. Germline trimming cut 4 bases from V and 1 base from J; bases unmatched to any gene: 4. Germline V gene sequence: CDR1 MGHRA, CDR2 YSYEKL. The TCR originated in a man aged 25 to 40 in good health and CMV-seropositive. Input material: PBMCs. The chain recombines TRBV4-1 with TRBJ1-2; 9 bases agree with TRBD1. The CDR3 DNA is TGCGCCAGCAGCCCGGGACAGGGTAATAACTATGGCTACACCTTC. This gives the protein CASSPGQGNNYGYTF.